A selection of T cell receptor beta chains follows, all from one sample in a study of shared clonotypes between healthy human individuals. Measured with immunoSEQ multiplex PCR; TCRdb has only the in-frame clones, and not every one. The data contain a few million clones, about nine tenths of them singletons. Sequences were obtained from naive CD4+ T cells from PBMCs. The receptors shown here come from a man between 18 and 29 years old in good health. Some clones in this sample may be carry-over from other donors' samples. Both conserved end residues are part of each CDR3. The D gene is left open where the match is weak. A clone size is listed for some rows: how often the clone was seen (once, few, many), or a class if it is expanded.

size	J	D	V	CDR3	DNA
-	TRBJ1-3	TRBD1	TRBV5-5	CASSLAAGGASGNTIYF	TGTGCCAGCAGCTTGGCGGCAGGGGGCGCTTCTGGAAACACCATATATTTT
once	TRBJ2-7	-	TRBV23-1	CASSQRGGKVYEQYF	TGCGCCAGCAGTCAACGAGGTGGGAAGGTCTACGAGCAGTACTTC
-	TRBJ2-2	-	TRBV10-1	CASTYLTESSVYTGELFF	TGCGCCAGCACGTACTTGACGGAATCAAGCGTCTACACCGGGGAGCTGTTTTTT
-	TRBJ1-1	-	TRBV6-5	CASSYLGLRTNTEAFF	TGTGCCAGCAGTTACTTAGGCCTCCGGACCAACACTGAAGCTTTCTTT
-	TRBJ1-3	-	TRBV30	CAWSKWGGFSGNTIYF	TGTGCCTGGAGTAAGTGGGGCGGATTCTCTGGAAACACCATATATTTT
-	TRBJ1-2	-	TRBV19	CASRASRTKGNYGYTF	TGTGCCAGCAGGGCTAGTAGGACAAAAGGGAACTATGGCTACACCTTC
-	TRBJ2-1	TRBD2	TRBV9	CASSSNSGNYNEQFF	TGTGCCAGCAGCTCAAACAGCGGGAACTACAATGAGCAGTTCTTC
-	TRBJ2-2	-	TRBV4-1	CASSRPGLSITGELFF	TGCGCCAGCAGTCGACCGGGTCTCTCCATAACCGGGGAGCTGTTTTTT
-	TRBJ2-7	-	TRBV11-2	CASSLASIAAPYEQYF	TGTGCCAGCAGCTTAGCTTCGATAGCGGCACCCTACGAGCAGTACTTC
-	TRBJ2-6	-	TRBV14	CASSQGRNLLCVLTF	TGTGCCAGCAGCCAAGGCAGAAATCTCCTGTGCGTCCTGACTTTC
-	TRBJ2-3	TRBD2	TRBV7-7	CASSYGLAETDTQYF	TGTGCCAGCAGCTACGGACTAGCGGAAACAGATACGCAGTATTTT
once	TRBJ1-5	-	TRBV19	CASSPGERSNQPQHF	TGTGCCAGTAGTCCAGGGGAGAGGAGCAATCAGCCCCAGCATTTT
few	TRBJ2-7	-	TRBV15	CATSSRGPNEQYF	TGTGCCACCAGCAGCCGTGGGCCGAACGAGCAGTACTTC